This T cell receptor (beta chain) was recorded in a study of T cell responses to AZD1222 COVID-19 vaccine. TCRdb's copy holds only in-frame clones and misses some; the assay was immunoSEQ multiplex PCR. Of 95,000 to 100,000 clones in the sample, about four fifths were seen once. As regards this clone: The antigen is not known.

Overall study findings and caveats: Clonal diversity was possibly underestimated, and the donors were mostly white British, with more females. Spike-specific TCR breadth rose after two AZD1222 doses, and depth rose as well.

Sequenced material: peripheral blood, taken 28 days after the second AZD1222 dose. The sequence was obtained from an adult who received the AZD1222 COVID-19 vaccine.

CDR3 DNA: TGTGCCAGCAGCCGACAGGGGTCCACGGAGCAGTTCTTC. Protein sequence: CASSRQGSTEQFF. V and J are TRBV7-9 and TRBJ2-1; 8 bases agree with TRBD1. The V gene's germline CDR1 is SEHNR and CDR2 FQNEAQ (reference sequence). This CDR3 has 13 residues. J lost 10 bases, V lost 5 bases, and 7 bases had no gene match.